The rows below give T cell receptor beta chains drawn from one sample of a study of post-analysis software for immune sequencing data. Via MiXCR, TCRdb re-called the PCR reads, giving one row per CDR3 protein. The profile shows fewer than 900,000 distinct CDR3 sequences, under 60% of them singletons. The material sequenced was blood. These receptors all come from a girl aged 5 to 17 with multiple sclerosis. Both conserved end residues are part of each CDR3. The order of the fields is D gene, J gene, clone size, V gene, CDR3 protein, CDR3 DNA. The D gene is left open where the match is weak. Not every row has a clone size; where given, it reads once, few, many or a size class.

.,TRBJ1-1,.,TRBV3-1,CASSQAGLTEAFF,TGTGCCAGCAGCCAAGCAGGGCTCACTGAAGCTTTCTTT
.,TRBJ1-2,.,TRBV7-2,CASTRDGYTF,TGTGCCAGCACCAGGGACGGCTACACCTTC
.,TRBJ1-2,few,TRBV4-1,CASSQDDKQVYYGYTF,TGCGCCAGCAGCCAAGATGACAAACAGGTCTACTATGGCTACACCTTC
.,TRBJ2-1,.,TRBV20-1,CSADLYFSYNEQFF,TGCAGTGCTGACCTATACTTCTCCTACAATGAGCAGTTCTTC
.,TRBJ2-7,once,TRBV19,CATSLRVDIYEQYF,TGTGCCACTTCCCTCCGAGTCGATATCTACGAGCAGTACTTC
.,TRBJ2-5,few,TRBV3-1,CASSQAVSLGTQYF,TGTGCCAGCAGCCAAGCGGTCTCATTAGGGACCCAGTACTTC
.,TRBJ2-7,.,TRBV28,CASSSPDRRSQYF,TGTGCCAGCAGTTCCCCTGACAGGAGGAGTCAGTACTTC
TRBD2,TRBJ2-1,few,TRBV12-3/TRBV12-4,CASSASGRSYNEQFF,TGTGCCAGCAGCGCCAGCGGGAGGTCCTACAATGAGCAGTTCTTC
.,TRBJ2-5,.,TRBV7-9,CASSLWEETQYF,TGTGCCAGCAGCTTATGGGAGGAGACCCAGTACTTC
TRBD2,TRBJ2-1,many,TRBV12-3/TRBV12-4,CASSPLAGGSYNEQFF,TGTGCCAGCAGTCCTCTAGCGGGAGGGTCCTACAATGAGCAGTTCTTC
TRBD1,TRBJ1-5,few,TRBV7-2,CASSPRTGGGGNQPQHF,TGTGCCAGCAGCCCCCGGACAGGGGGGGGTGGCAATCAGCCCCAGCATTTT
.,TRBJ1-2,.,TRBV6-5,CASSYSSGDGYTF,TGTGCCAGCAGTTACTCGTCCGGAGACGGCTACACCTTC
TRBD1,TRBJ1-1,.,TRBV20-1,CSARLQTGGGTEAFF,TGCAGTGCTAGACTCCAGACAGGGGGCGGCACTGAAGCTTTCTTT
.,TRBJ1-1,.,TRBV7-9,CASSRLRNTEAFF,TGTGCCAGCAGCAGGTTAAGGAACACTGAAGCTTTCTTT
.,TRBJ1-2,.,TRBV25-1,CASSEPGQTNYGYTF,TGTGCCAGCAGTGAGCCAGGACAGACCAACTATGGCTACACCTTC
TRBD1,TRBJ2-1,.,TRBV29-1,CSARPGQNNEQFF,TGCAGCGCTCGTCCGGGACAGAACAATGAGCAGTTCTTC
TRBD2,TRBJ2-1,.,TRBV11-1,CASNPGLAGGNEQFF,TGTGCCAGCAACCCTGGACTAGCGGGAGGAAATGAGCAGTTCTTC
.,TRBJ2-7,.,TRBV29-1,CSVQGGTDEQYF,TGCAGCGTTCAAGGGGGGACAGACGAGCAGTACTTC
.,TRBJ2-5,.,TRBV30,CAWSRGRETQYF,TGCGCCTGGAGTAGGGGGAGAGAGACCCAGTACTTC
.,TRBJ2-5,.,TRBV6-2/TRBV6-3,CASSYGTLEDETQYF,TGTGCCAGCAGTTATGGGACCCTGGAGGACGAGACCCAGTACTTC
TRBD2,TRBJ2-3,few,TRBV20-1,CSASTTQAGRGDTQYF,TGCAGTGCCAGCACAACCCAAGCGGGAAGGGGAGATACGCAGTATTTT
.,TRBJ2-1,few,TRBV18,CASSPPVVGQGQFF,TGTGCCAGCTCACCACCGGTGGTAGGTCAGGGGCAGTTCTTC
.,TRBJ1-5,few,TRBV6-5,CASSRNRASNQPQHF,TGTGCCAGCAGCCGGAACAGGGCTTCTAATCAGCCCCAGCATTTT
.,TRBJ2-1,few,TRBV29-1,CSGGRLNEQFF,TGCAGCGGGGGACGCCTTAATGAGCAGTTCTTC
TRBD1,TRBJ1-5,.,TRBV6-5,CASSPWTGTGVQPQHF,TGTGCCAGCAGTCCCTGGACCGGGACAGGGGTTCAGCCCCAGCATTTT
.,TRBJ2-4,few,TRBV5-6,CASSPQVGGQQYF,TGTGCCAGCAGTCCCCAAGTTGGAGGGCAGCAGTACTTC
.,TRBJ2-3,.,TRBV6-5,CASSYSQMQYF,TGTGCCAGCAGTTACTCCCAGATGCAGTATTTT
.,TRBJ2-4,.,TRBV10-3,CAISETKRGDKNIQYF,TGTGCCATCAGTGAGACGAAGAGAGGGGACAAAAACATTCAGTACTTC
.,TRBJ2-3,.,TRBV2,CASRGGHDTQYF,TGTGCCAGCAGAGGGGGTCACGATACGCAGTATTTT
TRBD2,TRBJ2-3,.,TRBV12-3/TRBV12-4,CARGTSFEKGDTQYF,TGTGCCAGAGGGACTAGCTTCGAGAAGGGAGATACGCAGTATTTT
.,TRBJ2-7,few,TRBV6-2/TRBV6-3,CASSSDASYEQYF,TGTGCCAGCAGCTCCGACGCGTCCTACGAGCAGTACTTC
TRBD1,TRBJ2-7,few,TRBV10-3,CAISDGQAGYEQYF,TGTGCCATCAGTGACGGACAGGCTGGCTACGAGCAGTACTTC
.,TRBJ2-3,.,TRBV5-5,CASRIQGGTDTQYF,TGTGCCAGCAGGATCCAGGGAGGCACAGATACGCAGTATTTT
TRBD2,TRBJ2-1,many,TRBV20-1,CSARGISGTPQTEQFF,TGCAGTGCTAGAGGCATTAGCGGGACCCCGCAGACGGAGCAGTTCTTC
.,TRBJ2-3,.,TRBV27,CASSFRLSFTDTQYF,TGTGCCAGCAGTTTTCGTCTCAGCTTCACAGATACGCAGTATTTT
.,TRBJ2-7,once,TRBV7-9,CASSIGLPYEQYF,TGTGCCAGCAGCATCGGACTTCCCTACGAGCAGTACTTC
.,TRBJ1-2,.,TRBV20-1,CSASYSANYGYTF,TGCAGTGCTTCGTACAGCGCCAACTATGGCTACACCTTC
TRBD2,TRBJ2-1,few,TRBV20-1,CSRLAGGSPGYNEQFF,TGCAGTAGACTAGCGGGAGGGAGTCCTGGGTACAATGAGCAGTTCTTC
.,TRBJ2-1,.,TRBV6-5,CASSYFADNEQFF,TGTGCCAGCAGTTACTTCGCCGACAATGAGCAGTTCTTC
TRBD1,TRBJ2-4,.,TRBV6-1,CASSADRGRIAKNIQYF,TGTGCCAGCAGCGCAGACAGGGGTCGGATAGCCAAAAACATTCAGTACTTC
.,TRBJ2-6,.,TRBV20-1,CSARGQFGANVLTF,TGCAGTGCTAGGGGCCAGTTTGGGGCCAACGTCCTGACTTTC
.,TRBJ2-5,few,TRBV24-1,CATSDSPETQYF,TGTGCCACCAGTGATTCCCCCGAGACCCAGTACTTC
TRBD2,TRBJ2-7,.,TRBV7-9,CASAATSGLYEQYF,TGTGCCAGCGCCGCGACTAGCGGGCTTTACGAGCAGTACTTC
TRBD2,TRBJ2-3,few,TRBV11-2,CASSSPRAGDFFRADTQYF,TGTGCCAGCAGCTCGCCGCGAGCGGGAGATTTTTTTAGGGCAGATACGCAGTATTTT
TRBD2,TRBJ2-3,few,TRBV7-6,CASSPGTSDADTQYF,TGTGCCAGCAGCCCCGGGACTAGCGACGCAGATACGCAGTATTTT
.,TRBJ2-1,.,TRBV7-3,CASSKAFGNEQFF,TGTGCCAGCAGCAAGGCGTTCGGAAATGAGCAGTTCTTC
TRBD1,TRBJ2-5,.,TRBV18,CASSPPGQGVETQYF,TGTGCCAGCTCGCCACCCGGACAGGGGGTAGAGACCCAGTACTTC
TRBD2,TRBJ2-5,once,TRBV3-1,CASSHQGPSGKETQYF,TGTGCCAGCAGCCACCAGGGCCCTAGCGGAAAAGAGACCCAGTACTTC
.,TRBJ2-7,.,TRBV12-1,CASSFAGQIILDSYEQYF,TGTGCCAGCAGCTTTGCAGGGCAGATTATTCTTGACTCCTACGAGCAGTACTTC
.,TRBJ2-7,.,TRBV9,CASSAQTGYEQYF,TGTGCCAGCAGCGCTCAGACAGGTTACGAGCAGTACTTC
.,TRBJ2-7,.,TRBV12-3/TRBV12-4,CASSSGPSSEQYF,TGTGCCAGCAGTTCAGGTCCGTCTAGCGAGCAGTACTTC
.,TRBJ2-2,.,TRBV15,CATSRDSNEIAGELFF,TGTGCCACCAGCAGAGATTCGAATGAGATTGCCGGGGAGCTGTTTTTT
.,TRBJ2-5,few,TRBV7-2,CASSSIPGQYF,TGTGCCAGCAGCTCCATACCGGGCCAGTACTTC